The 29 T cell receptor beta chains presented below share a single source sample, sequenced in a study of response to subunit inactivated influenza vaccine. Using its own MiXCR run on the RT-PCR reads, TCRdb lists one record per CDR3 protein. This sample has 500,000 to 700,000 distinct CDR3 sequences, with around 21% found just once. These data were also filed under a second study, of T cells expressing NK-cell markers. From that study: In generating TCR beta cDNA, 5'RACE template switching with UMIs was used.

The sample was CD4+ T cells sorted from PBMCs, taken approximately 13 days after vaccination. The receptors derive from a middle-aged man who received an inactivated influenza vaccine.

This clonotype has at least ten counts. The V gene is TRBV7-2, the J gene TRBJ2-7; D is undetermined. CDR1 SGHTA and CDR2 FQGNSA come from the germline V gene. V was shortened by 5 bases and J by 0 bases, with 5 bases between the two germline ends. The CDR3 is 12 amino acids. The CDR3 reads CASSPFSYEQYF. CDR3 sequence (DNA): TGTGCCAGCAGCCCGTTCTCCTACGAGCAGTACTTC. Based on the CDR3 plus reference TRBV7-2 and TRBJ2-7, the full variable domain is GAGVSQSPSNKVTEKGKDVELRCDPISGHTALYWYRQSLGQGLEFLIYFQGNSAPDKSGLPSDRFSAERTGGSVSTLTIQRTQQEDSAVYLCASSPFSYEQYFGPGTRLTVT.

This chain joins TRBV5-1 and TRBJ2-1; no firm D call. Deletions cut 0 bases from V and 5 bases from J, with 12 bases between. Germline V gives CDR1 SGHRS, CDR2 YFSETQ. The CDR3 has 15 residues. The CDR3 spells CASSLVGGAHNEQFF. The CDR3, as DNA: TGCGCCAGCAGCTTGGTTGGCGGCGCGCACAATGAGCAGTTCTTC.

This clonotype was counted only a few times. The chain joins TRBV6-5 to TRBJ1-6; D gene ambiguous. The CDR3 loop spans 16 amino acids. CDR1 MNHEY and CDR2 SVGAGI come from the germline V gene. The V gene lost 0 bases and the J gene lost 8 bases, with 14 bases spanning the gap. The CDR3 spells CASSYSYGGRDSPLHF. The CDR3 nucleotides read TGTGCCAGCAGTTACTCGTATGGAGGGAGAGATTCACCCCTCCACTTT.

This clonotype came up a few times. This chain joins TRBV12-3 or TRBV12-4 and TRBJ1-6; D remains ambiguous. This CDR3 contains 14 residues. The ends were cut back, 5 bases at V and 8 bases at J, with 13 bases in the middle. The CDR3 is CASSPRAYDSPLHF. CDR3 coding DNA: TGTGCCAGCAGTCCGCGGGCCTACGATTCACCCCTCCACTTT.

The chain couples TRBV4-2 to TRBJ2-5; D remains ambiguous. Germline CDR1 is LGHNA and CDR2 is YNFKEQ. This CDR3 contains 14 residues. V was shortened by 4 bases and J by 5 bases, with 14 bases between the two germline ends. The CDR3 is CASSPALVVETQYF. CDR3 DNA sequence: TGTGCCAGCAGCCCCGCCCTGGTTGTGGAGACCCAGTACTTC.

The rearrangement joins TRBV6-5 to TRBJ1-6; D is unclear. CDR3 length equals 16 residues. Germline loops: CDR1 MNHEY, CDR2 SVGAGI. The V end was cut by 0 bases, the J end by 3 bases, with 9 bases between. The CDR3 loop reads CASSYSNRDYNSPLHF. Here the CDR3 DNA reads TGTGCCAGCAGTTACTCTAATCGGGACTATAATTCACCCCTCCACTTT.

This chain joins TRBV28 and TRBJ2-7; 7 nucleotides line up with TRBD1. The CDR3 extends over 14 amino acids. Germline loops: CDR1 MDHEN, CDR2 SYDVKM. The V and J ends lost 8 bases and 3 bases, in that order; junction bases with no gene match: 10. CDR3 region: CASGGDYRGYEQYF. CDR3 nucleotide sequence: TGTGCCAGCGGAGGCGATTACAGGGGCTACGAGCAGTACTTC. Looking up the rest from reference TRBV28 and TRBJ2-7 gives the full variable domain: DVKVTQSSRYLVKRTGEKVFLECVQDMDHENMFWYRQDPGLGLRLIYFSYDVKMKEKGDIPEGYSVSREKKERFSLILESASTNQTSMYLCASGGDYRGYEQYFGPGTRLTVT.

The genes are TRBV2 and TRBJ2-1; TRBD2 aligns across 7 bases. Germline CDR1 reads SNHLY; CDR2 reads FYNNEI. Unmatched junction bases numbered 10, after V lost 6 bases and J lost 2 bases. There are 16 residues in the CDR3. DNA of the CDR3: TGTGCCAGCAGACCCCTTGCTAGCGGACCCTACAATGAGCAGTTCTTC. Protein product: CASRPLASGPYNEQFF. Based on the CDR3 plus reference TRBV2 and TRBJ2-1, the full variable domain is EPEVTQTPSHQVTQMGQEVILRCVPISNHLYFYWYRQILGQKVEFLVSFYNNEISEKSEIFDDQFSVERPDGSNFTLKIRSTKLEDSAMYFCASRPLASGPYNEQFFGPGTRLTVL.

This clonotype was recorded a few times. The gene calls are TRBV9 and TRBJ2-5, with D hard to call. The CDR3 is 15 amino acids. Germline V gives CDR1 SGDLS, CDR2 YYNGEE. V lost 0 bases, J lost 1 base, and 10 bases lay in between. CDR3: CASSVGPSIQETQYF. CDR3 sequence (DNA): TGTGCCAGCAGCGTAGGTCCCAGCATCCAAGAGACCCAGTACTTC.

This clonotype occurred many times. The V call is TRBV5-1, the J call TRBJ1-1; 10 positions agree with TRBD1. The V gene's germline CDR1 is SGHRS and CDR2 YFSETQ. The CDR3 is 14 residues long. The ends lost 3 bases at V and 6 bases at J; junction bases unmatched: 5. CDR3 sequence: CASSSGTGVAEAFF. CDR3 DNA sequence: TGCGCCAGCAGCTCCGGGACAGGGGTGGCTGAAGCTTTCTTT.

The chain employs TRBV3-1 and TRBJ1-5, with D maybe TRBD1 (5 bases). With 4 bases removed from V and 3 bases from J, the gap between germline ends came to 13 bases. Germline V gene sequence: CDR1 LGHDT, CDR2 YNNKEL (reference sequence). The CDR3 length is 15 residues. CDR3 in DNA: TGTGCCAGCAGCCCGTCCGGGGCCCTCAATCAGCCCCAGCATTTT. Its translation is CASSPSGALNQPQHF.

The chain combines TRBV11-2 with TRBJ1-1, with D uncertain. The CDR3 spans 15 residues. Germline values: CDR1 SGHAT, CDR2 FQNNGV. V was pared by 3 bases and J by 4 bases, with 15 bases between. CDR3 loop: CASSLSSGLATEAFF. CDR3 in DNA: TGTGCCAGCAGCTTGAGCTCTGGGCTGGCCACTGAAGCTTTCTTT. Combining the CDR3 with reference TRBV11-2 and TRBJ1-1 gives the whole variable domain EAGVAQSPRYKIIEKRQSVAFWCNPISGHATLYWYQQILGQGPKLLIQFQNNGVVDDSQLPKDRFSAERLKGVDSTLKIQPAKLEDSAVYLCASSLSSGLATEAFFGQGTRLTVV.

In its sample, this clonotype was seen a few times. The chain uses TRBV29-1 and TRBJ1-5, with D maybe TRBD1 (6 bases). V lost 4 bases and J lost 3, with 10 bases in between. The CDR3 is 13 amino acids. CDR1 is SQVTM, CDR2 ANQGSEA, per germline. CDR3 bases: TGCAGCGTTGGGCAGGGGCTCAATCAGCCCCAGCATTTT. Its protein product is CSVGQGLNQPQHF. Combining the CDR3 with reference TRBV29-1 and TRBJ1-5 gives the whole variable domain SAVISQKPSRDICQRGTSLTIQCQVDSQVTMMFWYRQQPGQSLTLIATANQGSEATYESGFVIDKFPISRPNLTFSTLTVSNMSPEDSSIYLCSVGQGLNQPQHFGDGTRLSIL.

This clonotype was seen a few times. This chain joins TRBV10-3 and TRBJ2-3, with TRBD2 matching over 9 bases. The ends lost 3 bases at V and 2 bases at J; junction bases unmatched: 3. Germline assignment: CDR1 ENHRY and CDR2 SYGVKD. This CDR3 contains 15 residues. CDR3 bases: TGTGCCATCAGTGACCCTAGCGGGGACACAGATACGCAGTATTTT. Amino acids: CAISDPSGDTDTQYF.

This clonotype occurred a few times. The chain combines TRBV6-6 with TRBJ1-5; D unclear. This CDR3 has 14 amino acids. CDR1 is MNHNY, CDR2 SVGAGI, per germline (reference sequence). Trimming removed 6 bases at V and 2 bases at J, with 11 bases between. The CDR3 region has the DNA TGTGCCAGCAGCCCCCTGAGTCGCAATCAGCCCCAGCATTTT. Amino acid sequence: CASSPLSRNQPQHF.

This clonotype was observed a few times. The CDR3 nucleotides are TGCAGTGCTAGAGGGGGCGGACTAGAGACCCAGTACTTC. Translated, it gives CSARGGGLETQYF. V and J are TRBV20-1 and TRBJ2-5, with D tentatively TRBD1 or TRBD2 (5 bases each). Trimming pared 1 base from V and 4 bases from J, leaving 10 bases between. This CDR3 comprises 13 residues. Germline lookup yields CDR1 DFQATT and CDR2 SNEGSKA (reference sequence).

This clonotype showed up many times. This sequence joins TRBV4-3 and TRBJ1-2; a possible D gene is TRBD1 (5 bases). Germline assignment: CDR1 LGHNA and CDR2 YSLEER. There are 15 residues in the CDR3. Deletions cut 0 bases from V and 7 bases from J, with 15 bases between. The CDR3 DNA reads TGCGCCAGCAGCCAAGAGGTGGGGCAGGGACGTGGCTACACCTTC. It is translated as CASSQEVGQGRGYTF.

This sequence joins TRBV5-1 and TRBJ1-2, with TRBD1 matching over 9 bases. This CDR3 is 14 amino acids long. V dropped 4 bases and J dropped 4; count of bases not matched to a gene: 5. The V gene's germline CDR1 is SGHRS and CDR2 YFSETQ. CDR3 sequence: CASSETGGSYGYTF. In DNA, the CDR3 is TGCGCCAGCAGCGAAACAGGGGGCTCCTATGGCTACACCTTC.

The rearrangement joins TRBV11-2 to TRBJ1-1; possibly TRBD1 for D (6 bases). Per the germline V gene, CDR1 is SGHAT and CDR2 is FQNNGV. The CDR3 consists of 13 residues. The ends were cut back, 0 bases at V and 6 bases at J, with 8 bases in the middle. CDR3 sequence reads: CASSLEPGAEAFF. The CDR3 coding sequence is TGTGCCAGCAGCTTAGAGCCAGGGGCTGAAGCTTTCTTT.

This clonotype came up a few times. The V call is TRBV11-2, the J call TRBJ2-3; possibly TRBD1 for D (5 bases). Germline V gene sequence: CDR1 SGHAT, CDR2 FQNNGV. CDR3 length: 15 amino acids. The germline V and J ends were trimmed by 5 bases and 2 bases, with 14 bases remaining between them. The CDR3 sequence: CASSPGWTNTDTQYF. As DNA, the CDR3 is TGTGCCAGCAGCCCCGGGTGGACAAACACAGATACGCAGTATTTT.

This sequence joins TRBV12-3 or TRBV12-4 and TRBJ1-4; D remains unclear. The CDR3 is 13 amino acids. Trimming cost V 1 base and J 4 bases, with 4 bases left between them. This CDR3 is CASSLEHNEKLFF. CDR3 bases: TGTGCCAGCAGTTTAGAACATAATGAAAAACTGTTTTTT.

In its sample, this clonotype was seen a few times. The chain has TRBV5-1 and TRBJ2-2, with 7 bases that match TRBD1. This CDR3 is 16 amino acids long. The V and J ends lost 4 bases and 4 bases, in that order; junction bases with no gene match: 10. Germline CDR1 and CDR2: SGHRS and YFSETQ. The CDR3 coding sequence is TGCGCCAGCAGCGCCCCCCGGGACAGTGGCACCGGGGAGCTGTTTTTT. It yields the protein CASSAPRDSGTGELFF.

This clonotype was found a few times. DNA of the CDR3: TGCAGTGCTAGAAGGTCGGCCGGGGAGCTGTTTTTT. Encoded protein: CSARRSAGELFF. The J gene is TRBJ2-2, the V gene TRBV20-1; no clear D gene. Germline CDR1 and CDR2: DFQATT and SNEGSKA (reference sequence). V dropped 2 bases and J dropped 6 bases, with 7 bases sitting between them. CDR3 size: 12 residues.

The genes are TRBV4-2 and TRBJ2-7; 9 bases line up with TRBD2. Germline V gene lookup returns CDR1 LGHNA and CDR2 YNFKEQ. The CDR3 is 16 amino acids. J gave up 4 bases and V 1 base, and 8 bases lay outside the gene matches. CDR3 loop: CASSQVWAGGPYEQYF. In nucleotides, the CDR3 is TGTGCCAGCAGCCAAGTTTGGGCGGGAGGGCCATACGAGCAGTACTTC.

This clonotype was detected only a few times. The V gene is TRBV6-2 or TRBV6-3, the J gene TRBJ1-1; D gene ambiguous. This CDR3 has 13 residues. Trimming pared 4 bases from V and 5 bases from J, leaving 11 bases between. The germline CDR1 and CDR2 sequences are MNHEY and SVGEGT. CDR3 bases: TGTGCCAGCAGTTTCCGACAAGAAACTGAAGCTTTCTTT. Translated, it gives CASSFRQETEAFF.

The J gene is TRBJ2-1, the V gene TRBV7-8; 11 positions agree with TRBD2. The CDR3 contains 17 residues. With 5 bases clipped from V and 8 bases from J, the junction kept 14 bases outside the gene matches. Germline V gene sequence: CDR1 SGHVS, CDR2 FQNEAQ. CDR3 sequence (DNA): TGTGCCAGCAGCCATACTAGCGGGGGCCCTATAATCGATGAGCAGTTCTTC. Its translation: CASSHTSGGPIIDEQFF.

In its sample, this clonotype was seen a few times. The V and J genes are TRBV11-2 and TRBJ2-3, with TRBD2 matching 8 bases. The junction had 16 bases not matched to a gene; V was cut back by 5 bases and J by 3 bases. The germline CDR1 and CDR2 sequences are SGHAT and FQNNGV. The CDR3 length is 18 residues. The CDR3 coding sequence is TGTGCCAGCAGCCGATACCCACGGGGGGGTAGGGGTACAGATACGCAGTATTTT. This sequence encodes CASSRYPRGGRGTDTQYF.

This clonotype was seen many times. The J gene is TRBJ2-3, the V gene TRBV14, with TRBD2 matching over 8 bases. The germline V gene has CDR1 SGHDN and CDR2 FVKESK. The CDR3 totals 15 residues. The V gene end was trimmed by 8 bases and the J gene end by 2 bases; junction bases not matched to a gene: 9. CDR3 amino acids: CASAITSGLTDTQYF. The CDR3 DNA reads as TGTGCCAGCGCGATAACTAGCGGACTCACAGATACGCAGTATTTT.

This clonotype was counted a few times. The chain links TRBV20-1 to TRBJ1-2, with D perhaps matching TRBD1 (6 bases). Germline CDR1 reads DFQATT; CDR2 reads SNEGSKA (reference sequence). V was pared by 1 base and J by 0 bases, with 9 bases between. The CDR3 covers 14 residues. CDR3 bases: TGCAGTGCTAGAGGTGGGGACACTAACTATGGCTACACCTTC. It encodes CSARGGDTNYGYTF.